A selection of T cell receptor beta chains follows, all from one sample in a study of blood T cell repertoires in COVID-19. The data were produced by immunoSEQ multiplex PCR, yet TCRdb's version contains in-frame clones alone and is incomplete. Of around 93,000 clones listed, around 81% were seen once; the top ten hold roughly 4%. Sequencing was carried out using peripheral blood. Source of these receptors: a man between 60 and 70 years old with acute or convalescent COVID-19. Both conserved end residues are part of each CDR3.

cdr3_length v_call cdr3_aa
17 TRBV5-6 CASSLRGQGRGNQPQHF
15 TRBV6-1 CASSEVPGGDQPQHF
12 TRBV29-1 CSVVQGAPGYTF
16 TRBV9 CASSVFGSQQSGELFF
15 TRBV5-4 CASSSPTGGRTEAFF
15 TRBV29-1 CSVELAVSSYNEQFF
16 TRBV11-2 CASSWGGTGTSYEQYF
14 TRBV3-1/TRBV3-2 CASSQIRQGETQYF
14 TRBV5-1 CASSSGELNEKLFF
12 TRBV2 CASNGVKTEAFF
15 TRBV5-1 CASSLGDSVLPGYTF
14 TRBV19 CASSRDLGTYEQYF
13 TRBV5-6 CASSLGGAETQYF
15 TRBV6-6 CASTDYMAGGNEQFF
14 TRBV2 CASRITTLPTEAFF
15 TRBV6-2/TRBV6-3 CASSYPGPEEGEQFF
13 TRBV3-1/TRBV3-2 CASSQVGNSPLHF
15 TRBV9 CASSVMTGGGDTQYF
14 TRBV5-4 CASSRDRGTDTQYF
14 TRBV5-1 CASNIHDGDYTQYF
15 TRBV7-3 CASSSAIGGRNTIYF
16 TRBV2 CASSETGRVSTDTQYF
11 TRBV7-9 CASNMNTEAFF
17 TRBV24-1 CATSGGRGGGAYNEQFF
16 TRBV5-6 CASSPRTGTRTYEQYF
15 TRBV19 CASRPDRDSNQPQHF
15 TRBV7-2 CASSPTGTGAEKLFF
17 TRBV13 CASSPLAGSPSYNEQFF
15 TRBV6-2/TRBV6-3 CASSPRQGMNTEAFF